These 2 T cell receptor beta chains came from one sample sequenced in a study of graft-versus-host responses after intestinal transplantation. This table comes from immunoSEQ multiplex PCR, and its TCRdb copy is limited to in-frame clones, with some not included. This table holds 90,000 to 120,000 clones, 87% found once. These TCRs' antigens remain unknown. The sample was unstimulated CD4+ T cells sorted from spleen or lymph node cells, taken before transplant. All receptors come from a human donor who was the organ donor for an intestinal transplant.

The gene calls are TRBV19 and TRBJ2-1; unclear D gene. Germline-derived CDR1 and CDR2 are LNHDA and SQIVND (reference sequence). The CDR3 totals 15 residues. V lost 5 bases and J lost 0, with 11 bases in between. CDR3 bases: TGTGCCAGTAGTTTCCAGCTGCGCTCCTACAATGAGCAGTTCTTC. Amino acids: CASSFQLRSYNEQFF.

The chain has TRBV11-3 and TRBJ2-7; perhaps TRBD2 as D (6 bases). CDR3 length: 16 residues. Trimming stripped 4 bases from V and 3 bases from J, with 19 bases between. CDR1 is SGHNT, CDR2 YENEEA, per germline. Here the CDR3 DNA reads TGTGCCAGCAGCTCCCACACAGAGGGACTTCTCTACGAGCAGTACTTC. Encoded protein: CASSSHTEGLLYEQYF. Using reference TRBV11-3 and TRBJ2-7 for the parts outside the CDR3, the full variable domain is EAGVVQSPRYKIIEKKQPVAFWCNPISGHNTLYWYLQNLGQGPELLIRYENEEAVDDSQLPKDRFSAERLKGVDSTLKIQPAELGDSAVYLCASSSHTEGLLYEQYFGPGTRLTVT.